This T cell receptor beta chain was observed in a study of blood T cell repertoires in COVID-19. The age range of participants was about 18 to 89 years, with residence in under 25 US areas. The CDR3 totals 15 residues. Per the germline V gene, CDR1 is MDHEN and CDR2 is SYDVKM. This clone was seen only a few times. TCRdb's table, derived via immunoSEQ multiplex PCR, lists solely in-frame clones and lacks some. This sample carries around 390,000 clones, approximately 90% of them seen once, and the ten largest clones take around 9.3%. The rearrangement links TRBV28 to TRBJ1-1, with 7 bases fitting TRBD1. The clonotype originates from a woman in her 50s who had recovered from COVID-19. Sequencing was carried out using PBMCs or T cells enriched from blood (not recorded which). This CDR3 reads CAVAPPWVGGPEAFF. In DNA, the CDR3 is TGTGCAGTTGCACCGCCTTGGGTAGGGGGCCCTGAAGCTTTCTTT.